This T cell receptor beta chain was observed in a study of T cell responses to AZD1222 COVID-19 vaccine. This clone was detected once. Germline CDR1 is MNHEY and CDR2 is SVGAGI. Trimming shortened V by 8 bases and J by 3 bases, and 10 bases separated the two germline ends. The CDR3 is 12 residues long. The repertoire was sequenced with immunoSEQ multiplex PCR; TCRdb's copy has only in-frame clones and lacks some. The table has some 130,000 clones, 75% to 90% seen once. The V call is TRBV6-5, the J call TRBJ2-5; the D is unclear. The sample was peripheral blood, taken on day 0 of AZD1222 vaccination. This sequence was found in an adult in good health. CDR3 nucleotide sequence: TGTGCCAGCCACACAATAGAAGAGACCCAGTACTTC. Protein product: CASHTIEETQYF.